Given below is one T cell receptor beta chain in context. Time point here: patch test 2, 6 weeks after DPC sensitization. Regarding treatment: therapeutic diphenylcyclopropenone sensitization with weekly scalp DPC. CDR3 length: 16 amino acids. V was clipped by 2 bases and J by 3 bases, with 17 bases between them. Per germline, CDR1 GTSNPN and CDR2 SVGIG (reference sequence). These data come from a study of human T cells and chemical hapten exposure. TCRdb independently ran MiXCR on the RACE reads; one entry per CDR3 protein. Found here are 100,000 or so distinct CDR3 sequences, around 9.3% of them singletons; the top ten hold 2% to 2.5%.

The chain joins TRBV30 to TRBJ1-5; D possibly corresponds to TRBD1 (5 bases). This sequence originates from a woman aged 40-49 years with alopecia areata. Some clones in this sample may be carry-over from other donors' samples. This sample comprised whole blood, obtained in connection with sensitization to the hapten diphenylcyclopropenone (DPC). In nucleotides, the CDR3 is TGTGCCTGGAGTCGAGGGACGCAGGCGAACAATCAGCCCCAGCATTTT. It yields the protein CAWSRGTQANNQPQHF.